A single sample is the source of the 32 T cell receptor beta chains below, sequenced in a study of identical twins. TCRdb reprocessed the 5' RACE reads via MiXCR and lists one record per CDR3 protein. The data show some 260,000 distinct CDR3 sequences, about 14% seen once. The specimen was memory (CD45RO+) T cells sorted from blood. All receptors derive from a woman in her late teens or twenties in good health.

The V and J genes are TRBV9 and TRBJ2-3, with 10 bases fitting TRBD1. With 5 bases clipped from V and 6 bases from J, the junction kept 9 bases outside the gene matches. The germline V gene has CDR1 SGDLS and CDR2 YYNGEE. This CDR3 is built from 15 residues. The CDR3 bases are TGTGCCAGCAGACGCACCGGACAGGGGGTGGATACGCAGTATTTT. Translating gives CASRRTGQGVDTQYF.

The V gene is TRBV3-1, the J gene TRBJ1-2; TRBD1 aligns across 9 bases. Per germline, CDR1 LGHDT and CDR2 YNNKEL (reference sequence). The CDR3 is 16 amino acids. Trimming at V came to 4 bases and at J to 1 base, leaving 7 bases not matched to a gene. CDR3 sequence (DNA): TGTGCCAGCAGCCTGGGACAGGGAATGGTTAACTATGGCTACACCTTC. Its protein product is CASSLGQGMVNYGYTF.

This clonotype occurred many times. The CDR3 sequence: CASSLALAGVNTGELFF. Written as DNA, the CDR3 is TGCGCCAGCAGCTTGGCGCTAGCGGGAGTGAACACCGGGGAGCTGTTTTTT. This chain joins TRBV5-1 and TRBJ2-2; 10 bases align to TRBD2. Germline V lookup: CDR1 SGHRS, CDR2 YFSETQ. The J segment lost 1 base and the V segment lost 0 bases, leaving 3 bases of the junction unmatched. CDR3 length equals 17 residues.

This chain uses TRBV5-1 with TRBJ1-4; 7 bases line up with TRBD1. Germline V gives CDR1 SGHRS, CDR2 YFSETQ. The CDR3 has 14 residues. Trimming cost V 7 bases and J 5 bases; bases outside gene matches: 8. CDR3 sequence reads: CASGLGGRNEKLFF. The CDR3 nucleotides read TGCGCCAGCGGCCTAGGGGGCCGGAATGAAAAACTGTTTTTT.

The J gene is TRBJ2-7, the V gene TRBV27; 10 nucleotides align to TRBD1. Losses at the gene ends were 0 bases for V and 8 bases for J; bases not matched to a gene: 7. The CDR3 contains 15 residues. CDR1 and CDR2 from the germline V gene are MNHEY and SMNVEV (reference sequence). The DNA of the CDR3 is TGTGCCAGCAGTTTATCGAGGACAGGGGGGTCACAGCAGTACTTC. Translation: CASSLSRTGGSQQYF.

The CDR3 sequence is CASSQQGAKNTEAFF. The CDR3, as DNA: TGTGCCAGCAGCCAACAGGGGGCAAAGAACACTGAAGCTTTCTTT. The chain is built from TRBV2 and TRBJ1-1; the match to TRBD1 covers 9 bases. Germline CDR1 is SNHLY and CDR2 is FYNNEI. The ends lost 6 bases at V and 1 base at J; junction bases unmatched: 6. The CDR3 has 15 amino acids.

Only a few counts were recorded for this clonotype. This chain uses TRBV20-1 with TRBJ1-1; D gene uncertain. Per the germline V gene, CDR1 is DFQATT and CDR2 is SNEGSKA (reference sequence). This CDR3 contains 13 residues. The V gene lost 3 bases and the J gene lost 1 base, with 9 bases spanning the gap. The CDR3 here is CSASKTPNTEAFF. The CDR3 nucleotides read TGCAGTGCTAGCAAGACACCGAACACTGAAGCTTTCTTT.

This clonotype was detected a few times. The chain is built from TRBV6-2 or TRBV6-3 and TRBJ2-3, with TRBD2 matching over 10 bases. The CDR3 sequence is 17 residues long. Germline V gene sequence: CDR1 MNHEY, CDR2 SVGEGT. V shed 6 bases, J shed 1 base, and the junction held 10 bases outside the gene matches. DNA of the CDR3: TGTGCCAGCAGCAGACCGTCCGGGACTAGCGGCACAGATACGCAGTATTTT. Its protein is CASSRPSGTSGTDTQYF.

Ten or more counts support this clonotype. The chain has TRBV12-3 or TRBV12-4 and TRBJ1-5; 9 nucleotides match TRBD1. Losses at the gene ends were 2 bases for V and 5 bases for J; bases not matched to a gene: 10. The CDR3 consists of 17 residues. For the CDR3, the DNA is TGTGCCAGCAGTTTACGGTTCGGACAGGGGAAGCATCAGCCCCAGCATTTT. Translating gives CASSLRFGQGKHQPQHF.

In nucleotides, the CDR3 is TGTGCCAGCAGCTTGCGACGGGGGAACTACGAGCAGTACTTC. It is translated as CASSLRRGNYEQYF. The gene calls are TRBV5-4 and TRBJ2-7, with D tentatively TRBD2 (6 bases). The CDR3 loop spans 14 amino acids. Germline assignment: CDR1 SGHNT and CDR2 YYREEE (reference sequence). The V gene lost 1 base and the J gene lost 3 bases, with 11 bases spanning the gap.

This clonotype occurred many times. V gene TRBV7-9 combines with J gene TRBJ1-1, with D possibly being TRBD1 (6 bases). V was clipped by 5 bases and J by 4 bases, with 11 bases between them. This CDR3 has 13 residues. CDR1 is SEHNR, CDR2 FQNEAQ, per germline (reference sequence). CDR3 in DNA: TGTGCCAGCAGCACACAGGGAACCACTGAAGCTTTCTTT. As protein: CASSTQGTTEAFF.

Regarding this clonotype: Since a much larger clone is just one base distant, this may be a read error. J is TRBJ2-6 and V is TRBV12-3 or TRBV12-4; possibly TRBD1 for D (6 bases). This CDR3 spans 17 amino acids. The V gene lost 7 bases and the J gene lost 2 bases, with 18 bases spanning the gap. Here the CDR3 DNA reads TGTGCCAGCACTTTTCGAACAGGGTTCCCTGGGGCCAACGTCCTGACTTTC. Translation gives CASTFRTGFPGANVLTF.

Here the CDR3 reads CVSSLRPYEQYF. The CDR3, as DNA: TGCGTTAGCAGCTTGAGGCCCTACGAGCAGTACTTC. This chain uses TRBV5-1 with TRBJ2-7; D is undetermined. Germline V gene lookup returns CDR1 SGHRS and CDR2 YFSETQ. The CDR3 length is 12 residues.

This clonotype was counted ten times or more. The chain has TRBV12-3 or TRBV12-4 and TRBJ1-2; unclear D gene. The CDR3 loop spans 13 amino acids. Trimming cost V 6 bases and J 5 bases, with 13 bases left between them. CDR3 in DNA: TGTGCCAGCAGCTCTCTCGTTCCTTATGGCTACACCTTC. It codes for CASSSLVPYGYTF.

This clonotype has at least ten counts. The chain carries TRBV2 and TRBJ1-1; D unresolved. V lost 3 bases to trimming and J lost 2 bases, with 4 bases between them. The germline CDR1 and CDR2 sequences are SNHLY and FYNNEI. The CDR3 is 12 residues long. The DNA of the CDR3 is TGTGCCAGCAGTGATCTAAACACTGAAGCTTTCTTT. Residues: CASSDLNTEAFF.

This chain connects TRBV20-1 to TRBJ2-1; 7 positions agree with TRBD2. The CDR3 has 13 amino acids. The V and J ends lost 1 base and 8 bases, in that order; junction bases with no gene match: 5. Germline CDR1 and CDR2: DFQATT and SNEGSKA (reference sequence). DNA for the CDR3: TGCAGTGCTAGAGGGGGGGGTGTCCATGAGCAGTTCTTC. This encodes CSARGGGVHEQFF.

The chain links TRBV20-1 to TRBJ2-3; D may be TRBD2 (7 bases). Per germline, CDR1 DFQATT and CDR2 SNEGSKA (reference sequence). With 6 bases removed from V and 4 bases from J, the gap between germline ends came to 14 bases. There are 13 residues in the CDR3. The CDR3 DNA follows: TGCAGTGCATCAGGGAGGGGGGCAGATACGCAGTATTTT. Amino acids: CSASGRGADTQYF.

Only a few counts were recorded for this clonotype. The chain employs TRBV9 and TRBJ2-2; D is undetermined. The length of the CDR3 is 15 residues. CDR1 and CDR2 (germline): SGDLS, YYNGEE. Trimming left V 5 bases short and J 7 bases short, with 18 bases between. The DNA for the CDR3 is TGTGCCAGCAGTCCTGGGTCATCGAGCGACGGGGAGCTGTTTTTT. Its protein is CASSPGSSSDGELFF.

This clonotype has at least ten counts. Here the CDR3 reads CASSLGGGVNINEQFF. In DNA, the CDR3 is TGTGCCAGCAGCTTAGGCGGGGGGGTGAATATCAATGAGCAGTTCTTC. The V and J genes are TRBV7-2 and TRBJ2-1, with 9 bases lining up with TRBD2. Germline V gives CDR1 SGHTA, CDR2 FQGNSA. The CDR3 is made up of 16 amino acids. The J segment lost 6 bases and the V segment lost 1 base, leaving 7 bases of the junction unmatched.

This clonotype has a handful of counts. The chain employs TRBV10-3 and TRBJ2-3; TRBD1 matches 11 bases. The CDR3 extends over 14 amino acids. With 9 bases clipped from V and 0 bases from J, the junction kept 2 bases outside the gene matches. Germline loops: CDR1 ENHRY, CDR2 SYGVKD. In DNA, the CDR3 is TGTGCCATTGGGGACAGGGGGAGCACAGATACGCAGTATTTT. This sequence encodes CAIGDRGSTDTQYF.

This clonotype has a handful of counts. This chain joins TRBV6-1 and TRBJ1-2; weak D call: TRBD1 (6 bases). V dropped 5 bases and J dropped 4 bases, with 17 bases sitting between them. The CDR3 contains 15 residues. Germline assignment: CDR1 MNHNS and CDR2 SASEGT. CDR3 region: CASSISQGQGYGYTF. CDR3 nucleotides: TGTGCCAGCAGTATCTCACAGGGTCAGGGCTATGGCTACACCTTC.

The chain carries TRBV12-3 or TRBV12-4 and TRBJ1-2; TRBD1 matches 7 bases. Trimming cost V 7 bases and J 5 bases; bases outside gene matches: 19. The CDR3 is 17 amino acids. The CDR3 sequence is CASTSGPDRVFAYGYTF. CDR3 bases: TGTGCCAGCACCTCGGGGCCCGACAGGGTTTTTGCGTATGGCTACACCTTC.

The CDR3 is CASSLVAAYSPLHF. In DNA, the CDR3 is TGTGCCAGCAGCTTAGTGGCAGCGTATTCACCCCTCCACTTT. The chain is built from TRBV7-9 and TRBJ1-6; D call uncertain. The CDR3 is 14 residues long. Trimming took off 1 base at V and 8 bases at J, with 9 bases between the two ends. CDR1 and CDR2 from the germline V gene are SEHNR and FQNEAQ (reference sequence).

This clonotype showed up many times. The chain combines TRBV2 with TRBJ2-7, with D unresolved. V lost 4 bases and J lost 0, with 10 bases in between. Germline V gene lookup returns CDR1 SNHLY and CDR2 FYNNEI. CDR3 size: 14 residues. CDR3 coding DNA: TGTGCCAGCAGTGGGACCCGGAGCTCCTACGAGCAGTACTTC. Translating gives CASSGTRSSYEQYF.

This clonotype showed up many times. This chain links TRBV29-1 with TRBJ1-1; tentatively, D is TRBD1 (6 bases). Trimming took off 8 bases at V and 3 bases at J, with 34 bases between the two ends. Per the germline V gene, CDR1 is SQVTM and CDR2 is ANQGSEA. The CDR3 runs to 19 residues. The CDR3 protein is CSIIVVQRSAGVSDTEAFF. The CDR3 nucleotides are TGCAGCATAATTGTGGTGCAGCGTTCAGCAGGGGTCTCGGACACTGAAGCTTTCTTT. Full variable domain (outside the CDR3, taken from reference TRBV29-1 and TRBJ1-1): SAVISQKPSRDICQRGTSLTIQCQVDSQVTMMFWYRQQPGQSLTLIATANQGSEATYESGFVIDKFPISRPNLTFSTLTVSNMSPEDSSIYLCSIIVVQRSAGVSDTEAFFGQGTRLTVV.

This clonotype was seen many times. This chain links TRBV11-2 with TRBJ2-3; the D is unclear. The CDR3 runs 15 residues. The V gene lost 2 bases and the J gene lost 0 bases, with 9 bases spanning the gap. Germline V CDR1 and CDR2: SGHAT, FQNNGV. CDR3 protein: CASSLRRASTDTQYF. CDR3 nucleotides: TGTGCCAGCAGCTTAAGGAGAGCTAGCACAGATACGCAGTATTTT.

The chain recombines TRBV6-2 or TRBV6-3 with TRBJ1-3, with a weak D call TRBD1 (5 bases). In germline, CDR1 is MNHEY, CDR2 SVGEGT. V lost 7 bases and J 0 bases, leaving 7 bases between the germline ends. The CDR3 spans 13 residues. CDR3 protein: CASNRLSGNTIYF. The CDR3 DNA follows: TGTGCCAGCAACAGGCTCTCTGGAAACACCATATATTTT.

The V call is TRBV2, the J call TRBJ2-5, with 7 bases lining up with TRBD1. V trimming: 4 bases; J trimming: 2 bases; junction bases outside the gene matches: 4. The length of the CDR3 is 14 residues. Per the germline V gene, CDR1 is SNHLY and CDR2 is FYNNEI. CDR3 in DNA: TGTGCCAGCAGTGCCGGGACAGTTCAAGAGACCCAGTACTTC. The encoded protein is CASSAGTVQETQYF. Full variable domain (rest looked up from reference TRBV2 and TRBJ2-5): EPEVTQTPSHQVTQMGQEVILRCVPISNHLYFYWYRQILGQKVEFLVSFYNNEISEKSEIFDDQFSVERPDGSNFTLKIRSTKLEDSAMYFCASSAGTVQETQYFGPGTRLLVL.

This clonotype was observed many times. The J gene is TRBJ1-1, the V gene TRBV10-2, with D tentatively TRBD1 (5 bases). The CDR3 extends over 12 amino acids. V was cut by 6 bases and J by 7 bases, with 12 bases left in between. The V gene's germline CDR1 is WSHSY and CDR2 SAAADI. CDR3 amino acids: CASRIGTGEAFF. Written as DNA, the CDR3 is TGCGCCAGCAGGATAGGGACGGGTGAAGCTTTCTTT.

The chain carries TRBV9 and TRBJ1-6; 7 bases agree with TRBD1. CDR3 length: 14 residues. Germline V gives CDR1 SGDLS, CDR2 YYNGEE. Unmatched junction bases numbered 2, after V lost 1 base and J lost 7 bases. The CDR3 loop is CASSVRGLNSPLHF. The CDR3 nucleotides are TGTGCCAGCAGCGTAAGGGGGCTGAATTCACCCCTCCACTTT.

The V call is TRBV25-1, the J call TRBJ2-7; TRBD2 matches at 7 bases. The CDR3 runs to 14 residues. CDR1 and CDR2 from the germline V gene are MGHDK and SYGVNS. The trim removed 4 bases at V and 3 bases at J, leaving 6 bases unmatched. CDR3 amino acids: CASSAAGTIYEQYF. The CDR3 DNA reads TGTGCCAGCAGTGCCGCCGGGACTATCTACGAGCAGTACTTC.

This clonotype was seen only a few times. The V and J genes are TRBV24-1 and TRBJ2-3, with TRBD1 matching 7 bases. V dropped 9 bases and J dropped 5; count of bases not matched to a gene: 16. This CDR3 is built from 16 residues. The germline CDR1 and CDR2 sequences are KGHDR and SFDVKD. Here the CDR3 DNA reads TGTGCCACCTCGCAACTTGAGGCAGGGGGAAAAGATACGCAGTATTTT. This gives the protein CATSQLEAGGKDTQYF.